What follows is one TCR beta chain and its context. This clone's antigen is unknown. No base quality information exists; no much larger clone differs at one position. The germline V gene (reference sequence) yields MNHNY for CDR1 and SVGAGI for CDR2. The CDR3 spans 13 residues, from the cysteine through the phenylalanine. Only the CDR3 DNA stays, 39 bases, in frame from base 1. V lost 2 bases and J lost 6 bases, and the count of bases not matched to a germline gene is 1. This sample was included in a study of T cell clonotyping in hematopoietic cell transplantation (dated by TCRdb to the early 2020s). With regard to the full study: Pretransplant recipient samples were obtained after cytoreduction. A total of 135 blood samples were collected in the study from around 40 consecutive transplant recipients and their related donors. Recruitment of patients was conducted between 2015 and January 2017, and follow-up was continued until September 2020 or death.

The sample's time point label is to be understood as: recipient sample about 28 days before transplant, after cytoreduction. Blood samples were obtained from recipients approximately 28 days before transplant and at days 30, 100 and 180 after transplant. Nuclei Lysis Solution was used to extract genomic DNA from fresh or cryopreserved unfractionated peripheral blood mononuclear cells. Points the paper makes about the study in general: Donor and pretransplant recipient Inverse Simpson Index values predicted broader posttransplant TCR repertoire diversity. After transplant, TCR diversity in recipients dropped, and pathologically expanded clonotypes increased progressively from day 30 to day 180. The sample size was limited, and CD4 and CD8 repertoire contributions could not be separated because cells were not sorted. Recipient repertoires showed only a small fraction of overlap with donor repertoires, and over 95% appeared de novo at the given depth.

TCR beta CDR3 regions were amplified from genomic DNA with the immunoSEQ assay, a bias-controlled multiplex PCR using V- and J-specific primers. A second PCR step added a proprietary barcode and Illumina adapter sequences to the CDR3 amplicons. An Illumina MiSeq instrument was used to sequence the CDR3 libraries. Concerning the study's data processing: immunoSEQ Analyzer 3.0 was used for export and quality control, with R Bioconductor and Immunarch used for downstream analyses. Only productive rearrangements in the normalized downsampled data set went into calculating the repertoire metrics. In the normalized cohort, a clonotype counted as pathologically expanded if the clonotype was larger than 5 templates. The Inverse Simpson Index served as the measure of repertoire diversity. To capture all clonotypes, the CMV-specificity analyses were run on the non-normalized data set. TCRdb retrieved this table from immuneACCESS and kept in-frame rearrangements only. Not all clones are present; in checked studies, unresolved V genes account for under half, and no reason is known for the remainder. From that table come the V and J calls and clone size; the DNA was used to work out D and trimming. Across this sample there are roughly 30,000 clones, with roughly 84% seen only once. The ten largest clones represent around 1.9% of the sample.

This specimen was peripheral blood mononuclear cells, taken before stem cell transplant. The TCR was taken from a man aged 35-49 years with acute myeloid leukemia. Some clones in this sample may be carry-over from other donors' samples. The chain couples TRBV6-6 to TRBJ2-1, and 7 junctional nucleotides match TRBD1. In nucleotides, the sequence is TGTGCCAGCAGTTACGGACAGGTCAATGAGCAGTTCTTC. Its product reads: CASSYGQVNEQFF.